What follows describes a single T cell receptor beta chain. This record comes from a study of blood T cell repertoires in COVID-19. Looking at the study overall: There were acute and convalescent COVID-19 samples, and they came from the United States, Italy and Spain. T cells, B-cell-depleted T cells, or PBMCs supplied cDNA or gDNA.

V was shortened by 2 bases and J by 8 bases, with 6 bases between the two germline ends. Germline V gene lookup returns CDR1 MDHEN and CDR2 SYDVKM. CDR3 length equals 11 residues. Per the original methods: Cell counts per sample came from amplifying reference gene primers. The repertoire was sequenced with immunoSEQ multiplex PCR; TCRdb's copy has only in-frame clones and lacks some. Clone size and the V and J calls come from that table; the DNA yielded D and trimming. The top ten hold 3.2% of the sample, which has about 520,000 clones, 80% to 90% seen once. V and J are TRBV28 and TRBJ1-1, with D unresolved. This clonotype was obtained from a human donor in a cohort sampled during active COVID-19. Material for sequencing was peripheral blood. The CDR3 protein is CASSLTREAFF. For the CDR3, the DNA is TGTGCCAGCAGTTTAACTCGAGAAGCTTTCTTT. The variable domain in full, with the rest retrieved from reference TRBV28 and TRBJ1-1, is DVKVTQSSRYLVKRTGEKVFLECVQDMDHENMFWYRQDPGLGLRLIYFSYDVKMKEKGDIPEGYSVSREKKERFSLILESASTNQTSMYLCASSLTREAFFGQGTRLTVV.